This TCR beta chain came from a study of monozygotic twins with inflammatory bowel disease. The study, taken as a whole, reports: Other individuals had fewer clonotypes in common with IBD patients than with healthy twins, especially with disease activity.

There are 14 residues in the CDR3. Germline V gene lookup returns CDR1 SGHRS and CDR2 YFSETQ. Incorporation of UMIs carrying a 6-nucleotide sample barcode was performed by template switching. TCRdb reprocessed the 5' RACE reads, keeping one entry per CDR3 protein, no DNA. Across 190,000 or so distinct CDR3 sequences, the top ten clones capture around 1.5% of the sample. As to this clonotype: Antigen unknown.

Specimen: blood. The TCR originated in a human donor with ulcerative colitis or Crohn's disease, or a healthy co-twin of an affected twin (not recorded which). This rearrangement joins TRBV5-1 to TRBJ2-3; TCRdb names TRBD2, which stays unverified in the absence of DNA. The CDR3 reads CASRLAGRADTQYF.